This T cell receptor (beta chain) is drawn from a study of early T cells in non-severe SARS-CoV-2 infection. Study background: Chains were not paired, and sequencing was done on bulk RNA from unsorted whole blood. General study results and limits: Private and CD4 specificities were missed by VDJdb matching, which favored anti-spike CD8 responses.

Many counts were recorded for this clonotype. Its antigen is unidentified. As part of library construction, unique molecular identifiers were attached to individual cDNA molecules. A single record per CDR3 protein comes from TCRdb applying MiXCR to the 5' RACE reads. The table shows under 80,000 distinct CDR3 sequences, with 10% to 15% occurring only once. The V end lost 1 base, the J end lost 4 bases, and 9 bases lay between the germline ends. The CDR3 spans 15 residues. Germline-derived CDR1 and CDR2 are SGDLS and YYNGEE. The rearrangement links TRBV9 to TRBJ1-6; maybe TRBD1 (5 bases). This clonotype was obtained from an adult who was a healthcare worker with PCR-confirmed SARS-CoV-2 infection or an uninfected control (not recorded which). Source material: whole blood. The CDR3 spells CASSVSGAYNSPLHF. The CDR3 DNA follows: TGTGCCAGCAGCGTATCTGGGGCTTATAATTCACCCCTCCACTTT.